The clone carrying this T cell receptor (beta chain) was seen ten or more times. What it binds is not known. The cDNA was generated by 5'RACE with 10-nucleotide random UMIs. TCRdb re-called the 5' RACE reads with MiXCR, one entry per CDR3 protein. The table lists about 21,000 distinct CDR3 sequences, around 6.2% of them singletons, with roughly 43% in the top ten. For the sorted libraries, 950,000 to 1,000,000 CD4+ or CD8+ T cells were used. These data originate in a study of neurological immune-mediated disorders. The V gene's germline CDR1 is SGHVS and CDR2 FQNEAQ. This CDR3 is built from 13 residues. The V gene lost 4 bases and the J gene lost 1 base, with 7 bases spanning the gap. The study, taken as a whole, reports: There were no CDR3 amino acid sequences shared by expanded clones across subjects, a result suggesting private repertoires in all groups. Whereas HTLV-1-associated myelopathy showed the most TCR clonal expansion, multiple sclerosis showed the least, with levels below those of healthy controls.

Material: CD8+ T cells from blood. This clonotype was sampled from a man between 18 and 35 years old in good health. The V call is TRBV7-8, the J call TRBJ1-1; D unclear. The chain's CDR3 is CASSSRENTEAFF. In DNA form, the CDR3 reads TGTGCCAGCAGCTCACGGGAGAACACTGAAGCTTTCTTT.